This record concerns one TCR beta chain sequence. Its specificity is not known. The CDR3 is 10 residues long. The germline gives CDR1 SQVTM, CDR2 ANQGSEA. Trimming cost V 4 bases and J 10 bases, with 10 bases left between them. The data are from a study of CD8+ T cells in alopecia areata. Treatment noted: oral pan-JAK inhibitor, 5-10 mg twice daily. The investigators collected lesional scalp punch biopsies and peripheral blood from alopecia areata patients. Extracted from the samples, RNA was reverse transcribed into cDNA to serve as the sequencing template. The method was immunoSEQ multiplex PCR; TCRdb's version includes in-frame clones alone and lacks a portion of them. The sample gives roughly 190,000 clones, under 80% of which show up once; approximately 1.4% is in the top ten. Study-wide findings and caveats: On tofacitinib, scalp and blood still held many of the expanded lesional clones.

The chain recombines TRBV29-1 with TRBJ1-2; weak D call: TRBD1 (6 bases). The sequenced sample was CD4+ T cells sorted from blood, obtained around week 50, from a patient treated with tofacitinib. The origin of this receptor is a human donor with alopecia areata. The CDR3 DNA reads TGCAGCGTTGGGACAGTAGACTACACCTTC. Translating it yields CSVGTVDYTF.